A single sample is the source of the 31 T cell receptor beta chains below, sequenced in a study of T-cell memory formation after mild COVID-19. A single record per CDR3 protein comes from TCRdb applying MiXCR to the 5' RACE reads. The sample comprises about 190,000 distinct CDR3 sequences, under 12% of which are singletons, and 2.5% to 3.5% rests with the top ten. Sequenced input: PBMCs or a T cell subset sorted from them (not recorded which). These receptors were collected from a man aged 18 to 30 who had mild COVID-19 (a few samples of this study predate the infection). Cell type and time point are not known.

The chain links TRBV5-1 to TRBJ2-1, with 9 bases matching TRBD2. CDR3 length: 17 amino acids. Germline assignment: CDR1 SGHRS and CDR2 YFSETQ. After removal of 1 base from V and 0 bases from J, the junction contained 5 bases not matched to a gene. The chain's CDR3 is CASSLYPSGVSYNEQFF. CDR3 DNA: TGCGCCAGCAGCTTGTATCCTAGCGGGGTCTCCTACAATGAGCAGTTCTTC.

This clonotype was seen only a few times. This rearrangement joins TRBV11-2 to TRBJ1-2, with 10 bases fitting TRBD1. The J segment lost 8 bases and the V segment lost 5 bases, leaving 8 bases of the junction unmatched. This CDR3 comprises 14 residues. Looked up from germline, CDR1 is SGHAT and CDR2 is FQNNGV. DNA of the CDR3: TGTGCCAGCAGCATTCTCCGGGACAGGGGAGGCTACACCTTC. This gives the protein CASSILRDRGGYTF.

The V call is TRBV11-2, the J call TRBJ2-6, with D uncertain. The CDR3 runs 16 residues. The V and J ends lost 4 bases and 1 base respectively, with 11 bases between them. CDR1 SGHAT and CDR2 FQNNGV come from the germline V gene. The CDR3 reads CASSSYGGSGANVLTF. In nucleotides, the CDR3 is TGTGCCAGCAGCTCGTATGGTGGATCTGGGGCCAACGTCCTGACTTTC.

This chain connects TRBV9 to TRBJ2-5; TRBD1 matches at 8 bases. The CDR3 has 17 residues. The germline CDR1 and CDR2 sequences are SGDLS and YYNGEE. J gave up 5 bases and V 2 bases, and 14 bases lay outside the gene matches. CDR3 DNA: TGTGCCAGCAGCGTGGGGACCGGGACAGGCTGGGGCGAGACCCAGTACTTC. It translates to CASSVGTGTGWGETQYF.

This clonotype has only a few counts. The chain has TRBV4-3 and TRBJ1-1; D remains unclear. The CDR3 has 14 amino acids. The V gene lost 0 bases and the J gene lost 1 base, with 6 bases spanning the gap. Germline-derived CDR1 and CDR2 are LGHNA and YSLEER. The CDR3 nucleotides read TGCGCCAGCAGCCAAGATCACAGGAACACTGAAGCTTTCTTT. This translates into CASSQDHRNTEAFF.

The sample holds a few counts of this clonotype. Since no conserved phenylalanine or tryptophan closes the CDR3, a read error is the likely cause. The chain joins TRBV7-2 to TRBJ1-1; D is ambiguous. CDR1 and CDR2 from the germline V gene are SGHTA and FQGNSA. V lost 3 bases, J lost 3 bases, and 8 bases lay in between. The CDR3 runs to 13 residues. CDR3 in amino acids: CASSFQSDTEAFL. DNA of the CDR3: TGTGCCAGCAGCTTTCAGTCGGACACTGAAGCTTTCCTT.

J is TRBJ2-7 and V is TRBV12-3 or TRBV12-4; tentatively, D is TRBD1 or TRBD2 (5 bases each). The CDR3 contains 14 residues. With 6 bases removed from V and 2 bases from J, the gap between germline ends came to 14 bases. This CDR3 is CASSPRDRPYEQYV. CDR3 nucleotide sequence: TGTGCCAGCAGCCCCCGGGACCGCCCCTACGAGCAGTACGTC.

This clonotype was counted a few times. The chain employs TRBV3-1 and TRBJ2-1; tentatively, D is TRBD1 or TRBD2 (5 bases each). The V gene lost 1 base and the J gene lost 7 bases, with 11 bases spanning the gap. The germline V gene has CDR1 LGHDT and CDR2 YNNKEL (reference sequence). The CDR3 consists of 14 residues. CDR3 in amino acids: CASSQVRGRNEQFF. In DNA form, the CDR3 reads TGTGCCAGCAGCCAAGTGAGGGGAAGGAATGAGCAGTTCTTC.

CDR3 protein: CASRPRGAPFVEQFF. CDR3 in DNA: TGTGCCAGCAGACCTCGGGGGGCCCCTTTTGTTGAGCAGTTCTTC. The chain combines TRBV3-1 with TRBJ2-1, with D possibly being TRBD2 (7 bases). In germline, CDR1 is LGHDT, CDR2 YNNKEL (reference sequence). The CDR3 has 15 amino acids. Trimming removed 6 bases at V and 9 bases at J, with 21 bases between.

The rearrangement uses TRBV7-3 and TRBJ1-4, with 7 bases matching TRBD1. CDR3 length: 15 residues. The germline V gene encodes CDR1 SGHTA and CDR2 FQGTGA. Unmatched junction bases numbered 12, after V lost 4 bases and J lost 10 bases. This CDR3 reads CASSSPGTAPGKLFF. In DNA, the CDR3 is TGTGCCAGCAGCTCCCCCGGGACAGCCCCCGGAAAACTGTTTTTT.

At least ten counts were recorded for this clonotype. The V call is TRBV7-2, the J call TRBJ2-3; the D is unclear. From germline, CDR1 is SGHTA and CDR2 FQGNSA. This CDR3 is built from 15 residues. V lost 6 bases to trimming and J lost 3 bases, with 16 bases between them. The CDR3 here is CASSLDFALTDTQYF. CDR3 DNA: TGTGCCAGCAGTCTAGATTTCGCCCTGACAGATACGCAGTATTTT.

This clonotype was seen more than once but under ten times. The rearrangement links TRBV5-1 to TRBJ2-5; 8 nucleotides align to TRBD1. V trimming: 5 bases; J trimming: 4 bases; junction bases outside the gene matches: 10. Germline loops: CDR1 SGHRS, CDR2 YFSETQ. The CDR3 runs to 15 residues. The CDR3 loop reads CASSATGTGVETQYF. The CDR3 DNA is TGCGCCAGCAGTGCTACCGGGACAGGTGTAGAGACCCAGTACTTC.

The sample holds many counts of this clonotype. The chain joins TRBV5-1 to TRBJ2-7; D is undetermined. The CDR3 is made up of 11 amino acids. From germline, CDR1 is SGHRS and CDR2 YFSETQ. The ends were cut back, 0 bases at V and 4 bases at J, with 2 bases in the middle. In DNA, the CDR3 is TGCGCCAGCAGCTTGGGTTACGAGCAGTACTTC. Its translation: CASSLGYEQYF.

The V call is TRBV7-3, the J call TRBJ2-1, with TRBD1 matching over 9 bases. J gave up 3 bases and V 5 bases, and 5 bases lay outside the gene matches. Germline V gives CDR1 SGHTA, CDR2 FQGTGA. The CDR3 is 15 amino acids. The CDR3 region is CASSNRDRVYNEQFF. The CDR3, as DNA: TGTGCCAGCAGCAACCGGGACAGGGTCTACAATGAGCAGTTCTTC.

This sequence joins TRBV5-6 and TRBJ2-3; the match to TRBD2 covers 8 bases. This CDR3 spans 15 amino acids. The V segment lost 4 bases and the J segment 1 base; nucleotides outside the gene matches: 5. Germline assignment: CDR1 SGHDT and CDR2 YYEEEE. CDR3 region: CASSTRGDRTDTQYF. In DNA, the CDR3 is TGTGCCAGCAGCACGCGGGGGGACCGCACAGATACGCAGTATTTT.

This clonotype has just a few counts. V gene TRBV27 combines with J gene TRBJ1-1, with TRBD1 identical over 10 bases. Germline values: CDR1 MNHEY, CDR2 SMNVEV (reference sequence). The junction had 3 bases not matched to a gene; V was cut back by 7 bases and J by 4 bases. CDR3 size: 13 residues. CDR3 nucleotide sequence: TGTGCCAGCATTAGGACAGGGGGCACTGAAGCTTTCTTT. It encodes CASIRTGGTEAFF.

There are many counts of this clonotype. The CDR3 protein is CASSTVGPGGQETQYF. CDR3 sequence (DNA): TGTGCCAGCAGCACCGTTGGGCCAGGGGGCCAAGAGACCCAGTACTTC. The V gene is TRBV4-2, the J gene TRBJ2-5; TRBD1 matches at 7 bases. From germline, CDR1 is LGHNA and CDR2 YNFKEQ. The CDR3 has 16 amino acids. J gave up 1 base and V 5 bases, and 10 bases lay outside the gene matches.

This rearrangement joins TRBV7-9 to TRBJ1-2; D not resolved. Germline V gene data show CDR1 as SEHNR and CDR2 as FQNEAQ (reference sequence). The CDR3 consists of 14 residues. V was shortened by 1 base and J by 7 bases, with 13 bases between the two germline ends. The CDR3 protein is CASSLEGVAGGYTF. DNA for the CDR3: TGTGCCAGCAGCTTAGAAGGCGTTGCGGGTGGCTACACCTTC.

V usage is TRBV7-9 and J usage is TRBJ1-6, with a possible D match to TRBD1 (5 bases). This CDR3 region has 14 residues. Germline CDR1 is SEHNR and CDR2 is FQNEAQ (reference sequence). V lost 3 bases to trimming and J lost 6 bases, with 9 bases between them. The CDR3 here is CASSFAQGNSPLHF. The CDR3 region has the DNA TGTGCCAGCAGCTTTGCCCAGGGTAATTCACCCCTCCACTTT.

This clonotype was detected many times. J is TRBJ2-3 and V is TRBV7-2, with a possible D match to TRBD2 (5 bases). This CDR3 region has 15 residues. Germline loops: CDR1 SGHTA, CDR2 FQGNSA. V was pared by 5 bases and J by 8 bases, with 20 bases between. CDR3: CASSPTHLARVTQYF. CDR3 sequence (DNA): TGTGCCAGCAGCCCTACGCATTTAGCGCGGGTTACGCAGTATTTT.

This clonotype was picked up a small number of times. The genes are TRBV12-3 or TRBV12-4 and TRBJ2-5, with D possibly being TRBD2 (6 bases). The CDR3 is 14 residues long. The germline V and J ends were trimmed by 6 bases and 5 bases, with 16 bases remaining between them. This CDR3 reads CASRSFGGPETQYF. DNA for the CDR3: TGTGCCAGCAGGTCCTTCGGGGGACCGGAGACCCAGTACTTC.

The chain employs TRBV19 and TRBJ1-5; D is unresolved. Trimming removed 5 bases from V and 6 bases from J, with 14 bases in between. The CDR3 totals 14 residues. Germline assignment: CDR1 LNHDA and CDR2 SQIVND (reference sequence). The chain's CDR3 is CASSFLEYAQPQHF. The CDR3 nucleotides are TGTGCCAGTAGTTTTCTTGAGTATGCTCAGCCCCAGCATTTT.

As to this clonotype: Being one base from a much bigger clone, this may be a read error. The gene calls are TRBV6-1 and TRBJ2-6, with D hard to call. The V and J ends lost 7 bases and 0 bases respectively, with 4 bases between them. The length of the CDR3 is 13 residues. Germline-derived CDR1 and CDR2 are MNHNS and SASEGT. The CDR3 region has the DNA TGTGCCAGCACCCTCTCTGGGGCCAACGTCCTGACTTTC. It is translated as CASTLSGANVLTF.

This clonotype was seen more than once but under ten times. The chain has TRBV29-1 and TRBJ1-2; perhaps TRBD1 as D (5 bases). Per germline, CDR1 SQVTM and CDR2 ANQGSEA. The CDR3 covers 9 residues. Trimming took off 7 bases at V and 8 bases at J, with 8 bases between the two ends. DNA of the CDR3: TGCAGCGAAGGGGAGGGCTACACCTTC. It is translated as CSEGEGYTF.

The CDR3 DNA sequence: TGTGCCAGCAGCCTAGGAGTAGCGAACGAGCAGTACTTC. Protein: CASSLGVANEQYF. V usage is TRBV7-2 and J usage is TRBJ2-7; tentative D call: TRBD2 (5 bases). The CDR3 is made up of 13 amino acids. The V end was cut by 5 bases, the J end by 5 bases, with 13 bases between. The germline V gene encodes CDR1 SGHTA and CDR2 FQGNSA.

The chain uses TRBV18 and TRBJ2-1, with TRBD1 matching 9 bases. The CDR3 sequence is 13 residues long. Germline CDR1 reads KGHSH; CDR2 reads LQKENI. V lost 8 bases and J lost 6; bases outside the gene matches: 5. In nucleotides, the CDR3 is TGTGCCAGCACGGGACAGGGCTCCAATGAGCAGTTCTTC. It encodes CASTGQGSNEQFF.

This clonotype was found a few times. The chain uses TRBV28 and TRBJ2-3, with 10 bases fitting TRBD2. CDR1 is MDHEN and CDR2 is SYDVKM in the germline V gene. The CDR3 loop spans 16 amino acids. V lost 6 bases to trimming and J lost 2 bases; unmatched junction nucleotides: 8. The CDR3 nucleotides read TGTGCCAGCAGGGGCGTAGCGGGGGGTGACACAGATACGCAGTATTTT. Residues: CASRGVAGGDTDTQYF.

This clonotype has at least ten counts. The chain employs TRBV7-2 and TRBJ1-6; possible D gene TRBD1, 5 bases. CDR3 length: 15 amino acids. Germline V gene lookup returns CDR1 SGHTA and CDR2 FQGNSA. V was clipped by 2 bases and J by 5 bases, with 10 bases between them. CDR3 sequence reads: CASSLSGPHNSPLHF. CDR3 DNA sequence: TGTGCCAGCAGCTTATCGGGGCCTCATAATTCACCCCTCCACTTT. Based on the CDR3 plus reference TRBV7-2 and TRBJ1-6, the full variable domain is GAGVSQSPSNKVTEKGKDVELRCDPISGHTALYWYRQSLGQGLEFLIYFQGNSAPDKSGLPSDRFSAERTGGSVSTLTIQRTQQEDSAVYLCASSLSGPHNSPLHFGNGTRLTVT.

This clonotype was seen ten or more times. This rearrangement joins TRBV18 to TRBJ2-7; D is perhaps TRBD1 (5 bases). The V and J ends lost 6 bases and 4 bases respectively, with 10 bases between them. CDR1 KGHSH and CDR2 LQKENI come from the germline V gene. The CDR3 is made up of 12 amino acids. CDR3 bases: TGTGCCAGCTCGTTCAACAGGTACGAGCAGTACTTC. Translating it yields CASSFNRYEQYF. Filled out from reference TRBV18 and TRBJ2-7, the complete variable domain reads NAGVMQNPRHLVRRRGQEARLRCSPMKGHSHVYWYRQLPEEGLKFMVYLQKENIIDESGMPKERFSAEFPKEGPSILRIQQVVRGDSAAYFCASSFNRYEQYFGPGTRLTVT.

This clonotype has only a few counts. The V and J genes are TRBV4-3 and TRBJ1-6; TRBD1 agrees at 7 bases. V lost 0 bases, J lost 9 bases, and 11 bases stayed unmatched. This CDR3 has 17 amino acids. CDR1 is LGHNA and CDR2 is YSLEER in the germline V gene. The CDR3: CASSQDPRAGGSSPLHF. CDR3 nucleotide sequence: TGCGCCAGCAGCCAAGATCCCCGCGCAGGGGGTAGTTCACCCCTCCACTTT.

The J gene is TRBJ2-3, the V gene TRBV7-3; D is undetermined. Germline V gene lookup returns CDR1 SGHTA and CDR2 FQGTGA. CDR3 length: 12 residues. V gave up 7 bases and J gave up 4 bases, with 9 bases separating them. CDR3 sequence reads: CASTDIPDTQYF. Here the CDR3 DNA reads TGTGCCAGCACTGACATCCCAGATACGCAGTATTTT. The entire variable domain, with the rest obtained from reference TRBV7-3 and TRBJ2-3, is as follows: GAGVSQTPSNKVTEKGKYVELRCDPISGHTALYWYRQSLGQGPEFLIYFQGTGAADDSGLPNDRFFAVRPEGSVSTLKIQRTERGDSAVYLCASTDIPDTQYFGPGTRLTVL.